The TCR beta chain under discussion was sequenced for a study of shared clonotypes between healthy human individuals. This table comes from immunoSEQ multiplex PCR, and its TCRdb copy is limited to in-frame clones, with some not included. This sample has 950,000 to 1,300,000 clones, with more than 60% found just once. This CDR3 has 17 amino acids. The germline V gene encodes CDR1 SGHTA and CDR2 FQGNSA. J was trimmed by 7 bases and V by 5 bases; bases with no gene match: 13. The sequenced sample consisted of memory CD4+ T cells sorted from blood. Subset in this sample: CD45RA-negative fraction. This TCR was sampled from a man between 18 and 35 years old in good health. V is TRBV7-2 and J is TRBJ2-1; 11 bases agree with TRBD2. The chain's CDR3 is CASSPRLAGLSPNEQFF. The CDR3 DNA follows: TGTGCCAGCAGCCCACGACTAGCGGGGTTGAGCCCGAATGAGCAGTTCTTC.